This T cell receptor beta chain was obtained from a study of shared clonotypes between healthy human individuals. A word on this clone: The antigen is not known.

Method: immunoSEQ multiplex PCR; TCRdb's copy keeps in-frame clones and lacks some. The table lists over a million clones, 75% to 80% of them singletons. Investigators divided CD4+ cells into CD45RA+ naive and CD45RA-negative memory subsets. Study outcomes and limitations: Tissues were not sampled, only blood, and their repertoires likely differ.

Source material: memory CD4+ T cells from PBMCs. Stated subset: CD45RA-negative fraction. The TCR was taken from a man aged 18 to 30 in good health. Some clones in this sample may be carry-over from other donors' samples.

In nucleotides, the CDR3 is TGCAGCGCTTTAGCGGGAGGGCCACACGAGCAGTACTTC. It encodes CSALAGGPHEQYF. J is TRBJ2-7 and V is TRBV29-1; 11 nucleotides line up with TRBD2. Germline-derived CDR1 and CDR2 are SQVTM and ANQGSEA. Unmatched junction bases numbered 7, after V lost 7 bases and J lost 5 bases. CDR3 length: 13 residues.